The 13 T cell receptor beta chains given below trace back to one sample, sequenced in a study of shared clonotypes between healthy human individuals. The table came from immunoSEQ multiplex PCR; TCRdb's copy has only in-frame clones and leaves some out. The top ten hold almost 0.9% of the sample, which has over 950,000 clones, 60% to 80% seen once. The sequenced sample was memory CD4+ T cells from PBMCs. This sample's subset: CD45RA-negative fraction. These receptors originate from a man aged 18 to 30 in good health. Some clones in this sample may be carry-over from other donors' samples.

A few counts support this clone. Relative to the germline gene, one junction end is altered; a read error may explain this. The chain uses TRBV4-2 and TRBJ1-1; a weak D match, TRBD1 (6 bases). Germline V gene data show CDR1 as LGHNA and CDR2 as YNFKEQ. This CDR3 is built from 14 residues. The CDR3 bases are TGTGCCAGCAGTCAAGGGGGGTGGAACACTGAAGCTTTCTTT. This codes for CASSQGGWNTEAFF.

The V and J genes are TRBV7-3 and TRBJ1-2, with 12 bases aligning to TRBD1. Germline values: CDR1 SGHTA, CDR2 FQGTGA. The CDR3 covers 18 residues. V lost 5 bases and J lost 0; bases outside the gene matches: 10. The CDR3 is CASSPTGQGARANYGYTF. The DNA for the CDR3 is TGTGCCAGCAGCCCAACGGGACAGGGGGCCCGAGCTAACTATGGCTACACCTTC.

The chain employs TRBV15 and TRBJ2-3; 12 nucleotides align to TRBD2. The CDR3 runs to 17 residues. CDR1 is LNHNV and CDR2 is YYDKDF in the germline V gene (reference sequence). Unmatched junction bases numbered 5, after V lost 0 bases and J lost 4 bases. CDR3 bases: TGTGCCACCAGCAGAGAGATACTAGCGGGAGGTGCAGATACGCAGTATTTT. Protein: CATSREILAGGADTQYF. The variable domain in full, completed from reference TRBV15 and TRBJ2-3, reads DAMVIQNPRYQVTQFGKPVTLSCSQTLNHNVMYWYQQKSSQAPKLLFHYYDKDFNNEADTPDNFQSRRPNTSFCFLDIRSPGLGDTAMYLCATSREILAGGADTQYFGPGTRLTVL.

V and J are TRBV5-6 and TRBJ1-5; 9 nucleotides align to TRBD1. V lost 3 bases to trimming and J lost 3 bases; unmatched junction nucleotides: 10. The V gene's germline CDR1 is SGHDT and CDR2 YYEEEE. This CDR3 has 17 residues. DNA for the CDR3: TGTGCCAGCAGCTCCGGGACAGGGAGAGTTGCCAATCAGCCCCAGCATTTT. This gives the protein CASSSGTGRVANQPQHF.

This chain's CDR3 is CASSPRSSYNEQFF. The CDR3, as DNA: TGTGCCAGCTCACCAAGGAGCTCCTACAATGAGCAGTTCTTC. V usage is TRBV18 and J usage is TRBJ2-1, with unresolved D. The V end lost 2 bases, the J end lost 0 bases, and 5 bases lay between the germline ends. Germline lookup yields CDR1 KGHSH and CDR2 LQKENI. The CDR3 spans 14 residues.

The chain combines TRBV7-2 with TRBJ2-3; TRBD2 agrees at 9 bases. Germline lookup yields CDR1 SGHTA and CDR2 FQGNSA. Trimming cost V 8 bases and J 6 bases; bases outside gene matches: 6. The CDR3 covers 13 residues. The CDR3 nucleotides are TGTGCCAGCGGAGTAGCGGGAGTCGATACGCAGTATTTT. Translated: CASGVAGVDTQYF.

V is TRBV7-9 and J is TRBJ1-6; TRBD1 might be the D (6 bases). The CDR3 extends over 13 amino acids. Trimming cost V 5 bases and J 6 bases, with 8 bases left between them. Germline CDR1 SEHNR, CDR2 FQNEAQ (reference sequence). The CDR3 nucleotides read TGTGCCAGCAGCGCGGACAGTAATTCACCCCTCCACTTT. Translation: CASSADSNSPLHF. The whole variable domain, filled in from reference TRBV7-9 and TRBJ1-6, reads DTGVSQNPRHKITKRGQNVTFRCDPISEHNRLYWYRQTLGQGPEFLTYFQNEAQLEKSRLLSDRFSAERPKGSFSTLEIQRTEQGDSAMYLCASSADSNSPLHFGNGTRLTVT.

This clone showed up just once. The chain joins TRBV5-4 to TRBJ2-7; 12 nucleotides agree with TRBD2. The CDR3 spans 16 residues. Germline loops: CDR1 SGHNT, CDR2 YYREEE (reference sequence). Trimming removed 5 bases from V and 0 bases from J; junction bases left unmatched: 6. The CDR3 sequence is CASRRTSGESSYEQYF. CDR3 nucleotide sequence: TGTGCCAGCAGACGGACTAGCGGGGAAAGCTCCTACGAGCAGTACTTC. Full variable domain (missing parts from reference TRBV5-4 and TRBJ2-7): ETGVTQSPTHLIKTRGQQVTLRCSSQSGHNTVSWYQQALGQGPQFIFQYYREEENGRGNFPPRFSGLQFPNYSSELNVNALELDDSALYLCASRRTSGESSYEQYFGPGTRLTVT.

The rearrangement joins TRBV6-6 to TRBJ2-3; 11 bases are a match to TRBD2. V trimming: 5 bases; J trimming: 2 bases; junction bases outside the gene matches: 6. CDR3 length: 16 amino acids. CDR1 is MNHNY and CDR2 is SVGAGI in the germline V gene (reference sequence). CDR3 DNA sequence: TGTGCCAGCAGTGCTTCGGGACTAGCGGTCACAGATACGCAGTATTTT. This gives the protein CASSASGLAVTDTQYF.

The chain recombines TRBV5-6 with TRBJ1-3; 7 bases agree with TRBD1. This CDR3 comprises 16 residues. After removal of 0 bases from V and 0 bases from J, the junction contained 3 bases not matched to a gene. Germline V lookup: CDR1 SGHDT, CDR2 YYEEEE. CDR3 nucleotides: TGTGCCAGCAGCTTGGGAGGGGGCAACTCTGGAAACACCATATATTTT. Residues: CASSLGGGNSGNTIYF.

The V call is TRBV9, the J call TRBJ2-3, with 7 nucleotides matching TRBD1. V lost 7 bases and J lost 5; bases outside the gene matches: 10. The CDR3 has 14 amino acids. CDR1 SGDLS and CDR2 YYNGEE come from the germline V gene. CDR3 protein: CASSLTGLVDTQYF. The CDR3 nucleotides read TGTGCCAGCTCCCTGACAGGGCTTGTAGATACGCAGTATTTT.

J is TRBJ1-2 and V is TRBV6-1; D is ambiguous. V was trimmed by 3 bases and J by 0 bases, leaving 11 bases between them. The V gene's germline CDR1 is MNHNS and CDR2 SASEGT. This CDR3 is built from 15 residues. The CDR3 loop is CASSDRVAANYGYTF. The CDR3 DNA sequence: TGTGCCAGCAGTGACCGGGTCGCCGCTAACTATGGCTACACCTTC.

V usage is TRBV6-1 and J usage is TRBJ1-5, with 8 bases fitting TRBD1. The CDR3 has 14 amino acids. Germline CDR1 and CDR2: MNHNS and SASEGT. Losses at the gene ends were 10 bases for V and 1 base for J; bases not matched to a gene: 6. The CDR3 bases are TGTGCCACCGTGAGGACAGGGAGCAATCAGCCCCAGCATTTT. Residues: CATVRTGSNQPQHF.